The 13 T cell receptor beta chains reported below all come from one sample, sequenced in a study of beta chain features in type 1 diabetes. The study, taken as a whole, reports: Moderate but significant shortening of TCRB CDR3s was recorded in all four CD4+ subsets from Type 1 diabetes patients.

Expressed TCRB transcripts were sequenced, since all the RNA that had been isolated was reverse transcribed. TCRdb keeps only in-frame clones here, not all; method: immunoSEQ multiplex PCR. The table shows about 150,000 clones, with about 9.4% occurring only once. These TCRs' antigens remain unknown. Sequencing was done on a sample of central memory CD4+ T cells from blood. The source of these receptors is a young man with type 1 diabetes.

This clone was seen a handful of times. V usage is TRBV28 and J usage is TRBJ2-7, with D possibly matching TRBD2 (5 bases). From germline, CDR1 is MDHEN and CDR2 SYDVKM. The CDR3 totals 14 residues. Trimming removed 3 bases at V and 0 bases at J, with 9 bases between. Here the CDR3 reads CASSLAGISYEQYF. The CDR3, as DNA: TGTGCCAGCAGTTTGGCCGGGATCTCCTACGAGCAGTACTTC.

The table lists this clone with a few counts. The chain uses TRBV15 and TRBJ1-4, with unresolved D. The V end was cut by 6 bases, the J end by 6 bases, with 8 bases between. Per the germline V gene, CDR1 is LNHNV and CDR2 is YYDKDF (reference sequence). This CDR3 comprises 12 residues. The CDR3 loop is CATSRHYEKLFF. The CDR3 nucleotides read TGTGCCACCAGTCGACATTATGAAAAACTGTTTTTT. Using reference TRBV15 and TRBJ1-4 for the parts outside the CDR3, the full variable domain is DAMVIQNPRYQVTQFGKPVTLSCSQTLNHNVMYWYQQKSSQAPKLLFHYYDKDFNNEADTPDNFQSRRPNTSFCFLDIRSPGLGDTAMYLCATSRHYEKLFFGSGTQLSVL.

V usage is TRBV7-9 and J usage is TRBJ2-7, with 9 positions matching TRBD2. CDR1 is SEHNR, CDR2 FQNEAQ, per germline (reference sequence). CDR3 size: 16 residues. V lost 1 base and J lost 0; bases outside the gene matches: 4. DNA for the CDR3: TGTGCCAGCAGCTTAGTTAGCGGGAGTCTCTCCTACGAGCAGTACTTC. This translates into CASSLVSGSLSYEQYF.

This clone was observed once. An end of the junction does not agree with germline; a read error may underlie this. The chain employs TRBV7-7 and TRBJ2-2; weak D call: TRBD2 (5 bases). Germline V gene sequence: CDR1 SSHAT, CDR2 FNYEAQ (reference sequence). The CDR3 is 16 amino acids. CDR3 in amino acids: CASSPLPVTTSGELFF. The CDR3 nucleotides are TGTGCTAGCAGCCCCCTTCCAGTGACTACGAGCGGGGAGCTGTTTTTT.

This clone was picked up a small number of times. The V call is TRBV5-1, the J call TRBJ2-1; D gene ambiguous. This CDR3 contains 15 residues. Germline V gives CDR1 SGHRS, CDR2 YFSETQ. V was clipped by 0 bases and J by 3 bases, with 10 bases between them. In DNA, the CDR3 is TGCGCCAGCAGCTTGGTACAGATTCGCTACAATGAGCAGTTCTTC. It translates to CASSLVQIRYNEQFF.

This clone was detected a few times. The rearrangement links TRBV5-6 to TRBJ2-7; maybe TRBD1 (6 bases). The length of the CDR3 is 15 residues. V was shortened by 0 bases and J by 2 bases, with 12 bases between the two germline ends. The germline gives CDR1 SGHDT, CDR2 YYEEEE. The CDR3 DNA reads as TGTGCCAGCAGCTTGGTATTGACAGGAACCTACGAGCAGTACTTC. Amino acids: CASSLVLTGTYEQYF.

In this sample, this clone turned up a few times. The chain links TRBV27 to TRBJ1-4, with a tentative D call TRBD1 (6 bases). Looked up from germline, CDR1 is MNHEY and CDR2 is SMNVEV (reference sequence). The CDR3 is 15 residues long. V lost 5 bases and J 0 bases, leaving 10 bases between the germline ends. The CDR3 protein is CASSRQVATNEKLFF. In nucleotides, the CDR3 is TGTGCCAGCAGTAGACAGGTTGCAACTAATGAAAAACTGTTTTTT.

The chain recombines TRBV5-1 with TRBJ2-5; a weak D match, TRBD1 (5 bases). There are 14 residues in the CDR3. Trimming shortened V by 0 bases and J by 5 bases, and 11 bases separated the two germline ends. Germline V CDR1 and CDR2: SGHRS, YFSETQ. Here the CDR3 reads CASSLEGLGETQYF. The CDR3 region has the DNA TGCGCCAGCAGCTTGGAGGGGTTAGGCGAGACCCAGTACTTC. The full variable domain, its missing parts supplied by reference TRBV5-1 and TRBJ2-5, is KAGVTQTPRYLIKTRGQQVTLSCSPISGHRSVSWYQQTPGQGLQFLFEYFSETQRNKGNFPGRFSGRQFSNSRSEMNVSTLELGDSALYLCASSLEGLGETQYFGPGTRLLVL.

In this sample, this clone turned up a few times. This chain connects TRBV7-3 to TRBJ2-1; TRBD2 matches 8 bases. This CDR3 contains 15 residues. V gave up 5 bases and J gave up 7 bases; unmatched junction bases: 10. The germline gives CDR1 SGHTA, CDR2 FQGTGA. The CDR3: CASSLWGGRLNEQFF. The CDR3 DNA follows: TGTGCCAGCAGCCTCTGGGGCGGGAGGTTGAATGAGCAGTTCTTC.

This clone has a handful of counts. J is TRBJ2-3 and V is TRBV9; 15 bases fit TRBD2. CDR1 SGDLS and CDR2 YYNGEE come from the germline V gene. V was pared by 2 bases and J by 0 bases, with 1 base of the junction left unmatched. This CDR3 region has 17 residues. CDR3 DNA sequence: TGTGCCAGCAGCGTCGGGACTAGCGGGGGGAGCACAGATACGCAGTATTTT. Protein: CASSVGTSGGSTDTQYF.

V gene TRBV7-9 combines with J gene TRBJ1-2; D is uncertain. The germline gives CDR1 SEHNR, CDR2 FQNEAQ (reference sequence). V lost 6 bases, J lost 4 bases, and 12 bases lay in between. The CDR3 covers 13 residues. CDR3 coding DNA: TGTGCCAGCAGGGCCTCCTCGCCCTATGGCTACACCTTC. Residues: CASRASSPYGYTF.

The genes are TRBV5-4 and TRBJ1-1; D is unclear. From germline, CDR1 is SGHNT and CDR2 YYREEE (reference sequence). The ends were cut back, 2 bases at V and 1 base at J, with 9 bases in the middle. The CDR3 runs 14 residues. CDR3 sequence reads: CASSLFERNTEAFF. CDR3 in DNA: TGTGCCAGCAGCTTATTCGAGAGGAACACTGAAGCTTTCTTT.

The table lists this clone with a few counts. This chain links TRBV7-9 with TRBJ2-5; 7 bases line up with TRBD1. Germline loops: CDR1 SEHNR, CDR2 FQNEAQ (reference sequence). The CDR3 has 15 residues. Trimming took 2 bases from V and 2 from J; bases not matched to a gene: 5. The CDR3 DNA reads TGTGCCAGCAGCTTAACCCGGGACAGTCAAGAGACCCAGTACTTC. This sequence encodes CASSLTRDSQETQYF.